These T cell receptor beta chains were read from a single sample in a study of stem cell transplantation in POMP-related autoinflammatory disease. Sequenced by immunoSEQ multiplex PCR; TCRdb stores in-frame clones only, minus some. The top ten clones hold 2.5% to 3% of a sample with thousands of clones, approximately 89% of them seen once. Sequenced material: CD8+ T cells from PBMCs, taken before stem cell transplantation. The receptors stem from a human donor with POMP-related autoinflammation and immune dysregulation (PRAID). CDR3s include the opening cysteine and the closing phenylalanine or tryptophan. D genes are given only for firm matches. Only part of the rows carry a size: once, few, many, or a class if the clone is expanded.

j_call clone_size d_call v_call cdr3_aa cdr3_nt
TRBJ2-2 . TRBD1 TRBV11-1 CASSLRTGNTGELFF TGTGCCAGCAGCTTGAGGACAGGGAACACCGGGGAGCTGTTTTTT
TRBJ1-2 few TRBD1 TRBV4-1 CASSPRTGTSYGYTF TGCGCCAGCAGCCCAAGGACAGGGACCTCTTATGGCTACACCTTC
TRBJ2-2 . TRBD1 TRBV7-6 CASSLDPGQGIFTDTGELFF TGTGCCAGCAGCTTAGATCCGGGACAGGGAATATTCACAGACACCGGGGAGCTGTTTTTT
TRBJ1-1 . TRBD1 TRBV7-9 CASRGGQGNTEAFF TGTGCCAGCAGAGGGGGACAGGGGAACACTGAAGCTTTCTTT
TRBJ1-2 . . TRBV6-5 CASSFTTRGRGGYTF TGTGCCAGCAGTTTTACGACAAGAGGTCGAGGGGGCTACACCTTC
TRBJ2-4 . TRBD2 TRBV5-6 CASSITGTSGRFDIQYF TGTGCCAGCAGCATTACCGGGACTAGCGGGAGGTTTGACATTCAGTACTTC
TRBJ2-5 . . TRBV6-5 CASSVRDRYQETQYF TGTGCCAGCTCGGTTCGGGACCGGTACCAAGAGACCCAGTACTTC
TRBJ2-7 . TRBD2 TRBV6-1 CASSDWASGYEQYF TGTGCCAGCAGTGATTGGGCTAGCGGCTACGAGCAGTACTTC
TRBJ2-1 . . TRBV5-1 CASSLDRYSSYNEQFF TGCGCCAGCAGCTTGGACAGGTATAGCTCCTACAATGAGCAGTTCTTC
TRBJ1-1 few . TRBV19 CASTGSAEAFF TGTGCCAGTACCGGTTCGGCTGAAGCTTTCTTT
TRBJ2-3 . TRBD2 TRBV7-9 CASTDLAGGPSRADTQYF TGTGCCAGCACTGACCTAGCGGGAGGGCCGTCGAGGGCAGATACGCAGTATTTT